This TCR beta chain comes out of a study of T cells in Graves' hyperthyroidism and ophthalmopathy. The V end was cut by 8 bases, the J end by 4 bases, with 11 bases between. CDR3 length equals 13 residues. Germline CDR1 reads LNHDA; CDR2 reads SQIVND (reference sequence). Participants, patients aged 18 to 65, had newly diagnosed hyperthyroidism with a duration under 2 months. Uncontrolled infection, other autoimmune disease, pregnancy and lactation each barred patients from inclusion. Any symptoms of ophthalmopathy came after the first hyperthyroidism diagnosis, from which the blood sample dates. The PBMCs had their origin in roughly 10 ml of fresh peripheral blood. The CDR3 regions of TCR beta were amplified from RNA transcripts. First-round RT-PCR with HTBI primers amplified the TCR CDR3 region. TCRdb passed the multiplex PCR reads through MiXCR, listing each CDR3 protein once. This sample carries 650,000 to 850,000 distinct CDR3 sequences, 18% of them seen once, and the ten largest clones take approximately 15%.

The specimen sequenced was blood. This sequence originates from a woman between 50 and 59 years old with Graves' hyperthyroidism that later progressed to Graves' ophthalmopathy. The chain links TRBV19 to TRBJ1-4; TRBD1 is a possible D gene (5 bases). CDR3 protein: CASAGRHNEKLFF. CDR3 DNA: TGTGCCAGTGCGGGACGACATAATGAAAAACTGTTTTTT.